One and the same sample provided the 24 T cell receptor beta chains below, sequenced in a study of blood T cell repertoires in COVID-19. Generated by immunoSEQ multiplex PCR, the TCRdb table keeps only in-frame clones and is missing some. The sample yields 300,000 to 500,000 clones, around nine tenths seen once. Material: PBMCs or T cells enriched from blood (not recorded which). These receptors came from a woman younger than 45 with acute COVID-19.

The rearrangement uses TRBV5-1 and TRBJ1-2; no reliable D call. V lost 3 bases to trimming and J lost 6 bases, with 18 bases between them. This CDR3 is 15 amino acids long. Germline V gives CDR1 SGHRS, CDR2 YFSETQ. The CDR3 DNA is TGCGCCAGCAGCTCCCATGGCCCTAGCGGAAATGGCTACACCTTC. It is translated as CASSSHGPSGNGYTF.

The V gene is TRBV5-4, the J gene TRBJ1-4; D gene uncertain. This CDR3 region has 14 residues. Germline assignment: CDR1 SGHNT and CDR2 YYREEE (reference sequence). Deletions cut 3 bases from V and 14 bases from J, with 20 bases between. The DNA of the CDR3 is TGTGCCAGCAGCTCGATGAGGATTCCGGGAGGTCTGTTTTTT. Its translation is CASSSMRIPGGLFF.

This chain connects TRBV11-1 to TRBJ2-7; 11 bases agree with TRBD2. V lost 4 bases and J lost 0; bases outside the gene matches: 2. This CDR3 region has 15 residues. Germline V gives CDR1 SGHAT, CDR2 FQDESV (reference sequence). CDR3 loop: CASSSLAGDSYEQYF. The DNA of the CDR3 is TGTGCCAGCAGCTCACTAGCGGGGGACTCCTACGAGCAGTACTTC.

Only one count was recorded for this clone. V and J are TRBV10-1 and TRBJ1-1, with D possibly matching TRBD1 (5 bases). CDR3 length equals 13 residues. From germline, CDR1 is WNHNN and CDR2 SYGVQD (reference sequence). V shed 3 bases and J shed 2 bases, with 7 bases lying between them. As DNA, the CDR3 is TGCGCCAGCAGTGAAGGGGCCAACACTGAAGCTTTCTTT. Encoded protein: CASSEGANTEAFF.

This sequence joins TRBV5-1 and TRBJ2-7; D might be TRBD2 (6 bases). The CDR3 length is 11 residues. From germline, CDR1 is SGHRS and CDR2 YFSETQ. V was trimmed by 8 bases and J by 5 bases, leaving 11 bases between them. This CDR3 reads CARTRGDEQYF. The CDR3 DNA sequence: TGCGCCAGGACTAGGGGCGACGAGCAGTACTTC.

The chain employs TRBV12-3 or TRBV12-4 and TRBJ1-6; D might be TRBD1 (5 bases). The CDR3 length is 13 residues. V gave up 3 bases and J gave up 7 bases, with 7 bases separating them. The CDR3 DNA is TGTGCCAGCAGTTTCGGGGGGAATTCACCCCTCCACTTT. It is translated as CASSFGGNSPLHF.

This clone was seen only once. The chain combines TRBV6-2 or TRBV6-3 with TRBJ1-2; 9 nucleotides agree with TRBD1. The germline CDR1 and CDR2 sequences are MNHEY and SVGEGT. V was clipped by 6 bases and J by 7 bases; unmatched bases: 21. The length of the CDR3 is 18 residues. CDR3 in DNA: TGTGCCAGCAGCTTTTTCATGATACCGGGACAGGGCGCCCTTGGCTACACCTTC. Residues: CASSFFMIPGQGALGYTF.

The rearrangement uses TRBV27 and TRBJ1-1; the D gene is possibly TRBD1 (5 bases). Deletions cut 8 bases from V and 0 bases from J, with 13 bases between. CDR3 length: 14 amino acids. The V gene's germline CDR1 is MNHEY and CDR2 SMNVEV (reference sequence). CDR3: CASSLGGLNTEAFF. DNA of the CDR3: TGTGCCAGCTCGCTGGGGGGATTGAACACTGAAGCTTTCTTT.

The V gene is TRBV9, the J gene TRBJ1-1; D is possibly TRBD1 (6 bases). CDR1 is SGDLS, CDR2 YYNGEE, per germline. V shed 0 bases and J shed 3 bases, with 18 bases lying between them. CDR3 length: 17 amino acids. CDR3: CASSVGDRRRMDTEAFF. As DNA, the CDR3 is TGTGCCAGCAGCGTAGGAGACAGGCGACGAATGGACACTGAAGCTTTCTTT. The whole variable domain, remainder taken from reference TRBV9 and TRBJ1-1, is DSGVTQTPKHLITATGQRVTLRCSPRSGDLSVYWYQQSLDQGLQFLIQYYNGEERAKGNILERFSAQQFPDLHSELNLSSLELGDSALYFCASSVGDRRRMDTEAFFGQGTRLTVV.

The J gene is TRBJ2-7, the V gene TRBV19, with D perhaps matching TRBD1 (6 bases). Deletions cut 5 bases from V and 2 bases from J, with 10 bases between. This CDR3 comprises 13 residues. CDR1 and CDR2 from the germline V gene are LNHDA and SQIVND (reference sequence). CDR3 in DNA: TGTGCCAGTAGTGTCGGACAGCCCTACGAGCAGTACTTC. Translation: CASSVGQPYEQYF.

The chain couples TRBV4-1 to TRBJ1-3; D may be TRBD1 (5 bases). The CDR3 is 15 residues long. V was trimmed by 3 bases and J by 4 bases, leaving 13 bases between them. CDR1 is MGHRA, CDR2 YSYEKL, per germline. In DNA form, the CDR3 reads TGCGCCAGCAGCCATGGATCTGCAGGGGGAAACACCATATATTTT. Translating gives CASSHGSAGGNTIYF.

The chain uses TRBV7-2 and TRBJ2-1; 8 positions agree with TRBD2. The germline V gene encodes CDR1 SGHTA and CDR2 FQGNSA. There are 15 residues in the CDR3. The trim removed 5 bases at V and 4 bases at J, leaving 7 bases unmatched. Here the CDR3 reads CASSPNSGVYNEQFF. The CDR3 DNA reads as TGTGCCAGCAGCCCAAATAGCGGGGTGTACAATGAGCAGTTCTTC.

In the case of this clone: Different DNA sequences within this sample yield the same CDR3. The chain couples TRBV7-8 to TRBJ2-7; tentative D call: TRBD1 (5 bases). Trimming stripped 1 base from V and 1 base from J, with 11 bases between. The germline V gene encodes CDR1 SGHVS and CDR2 FQNEAQ. This CDR3 is built from 15 residues. DNA for the CDR3: TGTGCCAGCAGCTTAGGGCAGGGTTGGTCCTACGAGCAGTACTTC. This translates into CASSLGQGWSYEQYF. Full variable domain (remainder filled in from reference TRBV7-8 and TRBJ2-7): GAGVSQSPRYKVAKRGQDVALRCDPISGHVSLFWYQQALGQGPEFLTYFQNEAQLDKSGLPSDRFFAERPEGSVSTLKIQRTQQEDSAVYLCASSLGQGWSYEQYFGPGTRLTVT.

The chain is built from TRBV6-4 and TRBJ2-1; D unclear. Germline V gene data show CDR1 as MRHNA and CDR2 as SNTAGT. Between the trimmed V and J ends, which lost 0 bases and 6 bases, there was a span of 12 bases. This CDR3 has 15 residues. CDR3 bases: TGTGCCAGCAGTGACTCAAAACAGAAACCCAATGAGCAGTTCTTC. Its protein product is CASSDSKQKPNEQFF.

This chain connects TRBV25-1 to TRBJ1-5; 10 bases fit TRBD1. Germline V CDR1 and CDR2: MGHDK, SYGVNS. This CDR3 contains 15 residues. Trimming took 4 bases from V and 7 from J; bases not matched to a gene: 7. CDR3 in DNA: TGTGCCAGCAGTGGTGGAGGGACAGGGGAACAGCCCCAGCATTTT. Encoded protein: CASSGGGTGEQPQHF.

The chain links TRBV7-2 to TRBJ2-7; 8 nucleotides align to TRBD2. Unmatched junction bases numbered 9, after V lost 1 base and J lost 7 bases. The CDR3 length is 15 residues. CDR1 and CDR2 from the germline V gene are SGHTA and FQGNSA. The CDR3 is CASSLEGRGGLEQYF. The CDR3 DNA reads TGTGCCAGCAGCTTAGAGGGCCGGGGGGGATTAGAGCAGTACTTC.

The V and J genes are TRBV5-1 and TRBJ2-1, with a tentative D call TRBD2 (5 bases). V was clipped by 1 base and J by 5 bases, with 7 bases between them. CDR3 size: 13 residues. In germline, CDR1 is SGHRS, CDR2 YFSETQ. The CDR3, as DNA: TGCGCCAGCAGCTTGAGCGGAAACAATGAGCAGTTCTTC. It yields the protein CASSLSGNNEQFF.

CDR3 in amino acids: CASSLGLAGGNTIYF. CDR3 nucleotide sequence: TGTGCCAGCAGTCTTGGTCTGGCGGGCGGAAACACCATATATTTT. This chain connects TRBV2 to TRBJ1-3; D uncertain. V lost 5 bases, J lost 4 bases, and 15 bases lay in between. There are 15 residues in the CDR3. Per the germline V gene, CDR1 is SNHLY and CDR2 is FYNNEI. The full variable domain, rest sourced from reference TRBV2 and TRBJ1-3, is EPEVTQTPSHQVTQMGQEVILRCVPISNHLYFYWYRQILGQKVEFLVSFYNNEISEKSEIFDDQFSVERPDGSNFTLKIRSTKLEDSAMYFCASSLGLAGGNTIYFGEGSWLTVV.

V gene TRBV5-1 combines with J gene TRBJ1-4; 8 bases are a match to TRBD1. The CDR3 totals 15 residues. Germline CDR1 and CDR2: SGHRS and YFSETQ. Losses at the gene ends were 3 bases for V and 8 bases for J; bases not matched to a gene: 9. For the CDR3, the DNA is TGCGCCAGCAGCTCCGGGACAGGAGAGGAGGAAAAACTGTTTTTT. It specifies CASSSGTGEEEKLFF.

The chain combines TRBV6-2 or TRBV6-3 with TRBJ2-1, with D possibly matching TRBD2 (5 bases). This CDR3 has 14 residues. The ends were cut back, 7 bases at V and 4 bases at J, with 14 bases in the middle. Germline V gene lookup returns CDR1 MNHEY and CDR2 SVGEGT. In nucleotides, the CDR3 is TGTGCCAGCACCCCAGGACTTCTGTACAATGAGCAGTTCTTC. As protein: CASTPGLLYNEQFF.

The chain couples TRBV27 to TRBJ1-2, with TRBD1 matching 8 bases. CDR3 length equals 12 residues. V lost 5 bases, J lost 5 bases, and 1 base stayed unmatched. Germline CDR1 MNHEY, CDR2 SMNVEV (reference sequence). The CDR3 DNA reads TGTGCCAGCAGTAGGACAGGGTATGGCTACACCTTC. It yields the protein CASSRTGYGYTF.

Here the CDR3 reads CASSLTTSPSETQYF. The CDR3 nucleotides are TGCGCCAGCAGCTTAACGACTAGCCCCTCAGAGACCCAGTACTTC. V is TRBV5-1 and J is TRBJ2-5, with TRBD2 matching 7 bases. Germline V gives CDR1 SGHRS, CDR2 YFSETQ. With 2 bases clipped from V and 4 bases from J, the junction kept 8 bases outside the gene matches. The CDR3 has 15 amino acids.

The rearrangement links TRBV9 to TRBJ1-1, with TRBD1 matching 10 bases. With V trimmed by 4 bases and J by 4 bases, 7 bases remained unmatched. The CDR3 is 15 residues long. The V gene's germline CDR1 is SGDLS and CDR2 YYNGEE. CDR3: CASSPRTGGGTEAFF. The CDR3, as DNA: TGTGCCAGCAGCCCCAGGACAGGGGGGGGCACTGAAGCTTTCTTT.

This clone appeared a single time. The rearrangement joins TRBV2 to TRBJ1-4; D is unresolved. With 3 bases removed from V and 3 bases from J, the gap between germline ends came to 11 bases. Germline V gene data show CDR1 as SNHLY and CDR2 as FYNNEI. The CDR3 length is 15 residues. The CDR3 region is CASSESQRSNEKLFF. CDR3 DNA: TGTGCCAGCAGTGAGTCTCAGCGTTCTAATGAAAAACTGTTTTTT.